This TCR beta chain was recovered during a study of molecular identifiers for immune sequencing clone quantification. TCRdb reanalysed the PCR reads using MiXCR and keeps one entry per CDR3 protein. The profile shows approximately 97,000 distinct CDR3 sequences, approximately 25% of them singletons. The ends were cut back, 1 base at V and 3 bases at J, with 19 bases in the middle. This CDR3 has 16 residues. The germline V gene has CDR1 DFQATT and CDR2 SNEGSKA (reference sequence). This clonotype was counted between two and nine times. V and J are TRBV20-1 and TRBJ2-7, with D possibly being TRBD2 (7 bases). The sample taken for sequencing was naive CD8+ T cells from blood, with Jurkat cell RNA spiked in. Regarding subset: FACS-sorted CD8+CD4-CCR7+CD45RA+ naive T cells. This sequence originates from a human donor in good health. Some libraries in this study had Jurkat cell RNA spiked in. CDR3 region: CSARGEGGGLIYEQYF. Written as DNA, the CDR3 is TGCAGTGCTAGAGGCGAGGGGGGGGGTCTGATCTACGAGCAGTACTTC.